The 26 T cell receptor beta chains given below trace back to one sample, sequenced in a study of blood T cell repertoires in COVID-19. TCRdb's table, derived via immunoSEQ multiplex PCR, lists solely in-frame clones and lacks some. Of more than 95,000 clones in the sample, approximately 90% were seen once. Input material: peripheral blood. The receptors derive from a human donor in a cohort sampled during active COVID-19.

The chain is built from TRBV9 and TRBJ1-5; D not resolved. This CDR3 is 14 amino acids long. Germline V gene lookup returns CDR1 SGDLS and CDR2 YYNGEE. The V gene lost 2 bases and the J gene lost 4 bases, with 10 bases spanning the gap. DNA for the CDR3: TGTGCCAGCAGCGTTTCGGGGAGGAATCAGCCCCAGCATTTT. Translating gives CASSVSGRNQPQHF. Drawing the rest from reference TRBV9 and TRBJ1-5, the complete variable domain is DSGVTQTPKHLITATGQRVTLRCSPRSGDLSVYWYQQSLDQGLQFLIQYYNGEERAKGNILERFSAQQFPDLHSELNLSSLELGDSALYFCASSVSGRNQPQHFGDGTRLSIL.

The V call is TRBV30, the J call TRBJ1-2; TRBD1 matches 7 bases. The germline CDR1 and CDR2 sequences are GTSNPN and SVGIG (reference sequence). With 0 bases clipped from V and 4 bases from J, the junction kept 14 bases outside the gene matches. CDR3 length: 17 amino acids. The CDR3 nucleotides are TGTGCCTGGAGTGTGAATCCCCCTGACAGGGCGGTCTATGGCTACACCTTC. Amino acids: CAWSVNPPDRAVYGYTF. The complete variable domain, with remaining parts taken from reference TRBV30 and TRBJ1-2, reads SQTIHQWPATLVQPVGSPLSLECTVEGTSNPNLYWYRQAAGRGLQLLFYSVGIGQISSEVPQNLSASRPQDRQFILSSKKLLLSDSGFYLCAWSVNPPDRAVYGYTFGSGTRLTVV.

The J gene is TRBJ2-7, the V gene TRBV18, with D maybe TRBD2 (6 bases). The V end lost 5 bases, the J end lost 2 bases, and 19 bases lay between the germline ends. CDR3 length: 16 residues. CDR1 is KGHSH and CDR2 is LQKENI in the germline V gene. The DNA for the CDR3 is TGTGCCAGCTCAGAACGGGGGACGCGGTATACCTACGAGCAGTACTTC. Protein product: CASSERGTRYTYEQYF.

The V gene is TRBV6-6, the J gene TRBJ2-3; 8 bases match TRBD2. Trimming at V came to 2 bases and at J to 6 bases, leaving 10 bases not matched to a gene. The CDR3 is made up of 16 amino acids. Germline V gene sequence: CDR1 MNHNY, CDR2 SVGAGI (reference sequence). The CDR3 loop reads CASSYMPGGPRDTQYF. CDR3 DNA sequence: TGTGCCAGCAGTTACATGCCGGGGGGGCCGAGGGATACGCAGTATTTT.

V and J are TRBV5-6 and TRBJ2-1; tentative D call: TRBD1 (6 bases). The CDR3 runs to 16 residues. The V gene's germline CDR1 is SGHDT and CDR2 YYEEEE. Between the trimmed V and J ends, which lost 3 bases and 8 bases, there was a span of 21 bases. The CDR3 region has the DNA TGTGCCAGCAGCTCAAAACCGGGACATCCTTTGGATGAGCAGTTCTTC. This sequence encodes CASSSKPGHPLDEQFF.

CDR3 DNA sequence: TGTGCCAGCTCACCAATGGGAGGGGGTACTGAAGCTTTCTTT. It is translated as CASSPMGGGTEAFF. This chain joins TRBV18 and TRBJ1-1; TRBD1 might be the D (6 bases). Germline loops: CDR1 KGHSH, CDR2 LQKENI. Deletions cut 2 bases from V and 5 bases from J, with 12 bases between. There are 14 residues in the CDR3.

This chain links TRBV3-1 (or the pseudogene TRBV3-2) with TRBJ1-1; no reliable D call. V gave up 7 bases and J gave up 3 bases, with 24 bases separating them. Germline V gene sequence: CDR1 LGHDT, CDR2 YNNKEL (reference sequence). There are 17 residues in the CDR3. The CDR3 reads CASTSIPVQARDTEAFF. CDR3 bases: TGTGCCAGCACCTCAATCCCGGTTCAGGCGAGGGACACTGAAGCTTTCTTT.

The chain couples TRBV30 to TRBJ1-1; D remains ambiguous. Germline CDR1 and CDR2: GTSNPN and SVGIG (reference sequence). Trimming took off 5 bases at V and 0 bases at J, with 16 bases between the two ends. The CDR3 sequence is 15 residues long. The CDR3 bases are TGTGCCTGGGTGAGTTTACCGGGAGTGAACACTGAAGCTTTCTTT. Protein product: CAWVSLPGVNTEAFF.

V and J are TRBV10-2 and TRBJ2-7; 8 nucleotides agree with TRBD1. CDR1 and CDR2 (germline): WSHSY, SAAADI. The CDR3 length is 14 residues. The ends lost 8 bases at V and 0 bases at J; junction bases unmatched: 6. Here the CDR3 reads CASGNRGSSYEQYF. The CDR3 region has the DNA TGCGCCAGCGGAAACAGGGGGTCCTCCTACGAGCAGTACTTC.

This clone was seen only a few times. The rearrangement uses TRBV2 and TRBJ1-1; D is uncertain. CDR1 is SNHLY and CDR2 is FYNNEI in the germline V gene. V was cut by 3 bases and J by 1 base, with 9 bases left in between. The CDR3 runs 14 residues. The CDR3 nucleotides read TGTGCCAGCAGTGAGCAGTTTGGGAACACTGAAGCTTTCTTT. Protein sequence: CASSEQFGNTEAFF.

The genes are TRBV11-2 and TRBJ2-1; the match to TRBD2 covers 11 bases. This CDR3 is 14 amino acids long. The germline gives CDR1 SGHAT, CDR2 FQNNGV. V lost 6 bases, J lost 9 bases, and 7 bases stayed unmatched. CDR3: CASSLSGGASEQFF. CDR3 bases: TGTGCCAGCAGTCTTAGCGGGGGGGCAAGTGAGCAGTTCTTC.

The genes are TRBV2 and TRBJ1-2; 8 bases are a match to TRBD1. Per the germline V gene, CDR1 is SNHLY and CDR2 is FYNNEI. V dropped 6 bases and J dropped 3; count of bases not matched to a gene: 18. The CDR3 spans 18 residues. The DNA for the CDR3 is TGTGCCAGCAGGAAGGGGTTGAGACAGGGGCTTCTTGACTATGGCTACACCTTC. The encoded protein is CASRKGLRQGLLDYGYTF.

The J gene is TRBJ2-3, the V gene TRBV5-6, with TRBD1 identical over 7 bases. J lost 3 bases, V lost 4 bases, and 8 bases had no gene match. Germline CDR1 SGHDT, CDR2 YYEEEE. The CDR3 is 15 amino acids. The CDR3 DNA is TGTGCCAGCAGCGTAGGGGGACAGATAACAGATACGCAGTATTTT. Residues: CASSVGGQITDTQYF.

The chain is built from TRBV7-2 and TRBJ2-1; TRBD2 might be the D (5 bases). The V end lost 5 bases, the J end lost 1 base, and 12 bases lay between the germline ends. The CDR3 is made up of 15 amino acids. The V gene's germline CDR1 is SGHTA and CDR2 FQGNSA. In DNA, the CDR3 is TGTGCCAGCAGCAAAGCGGCGGTTTCCTACAATGAGCAGTTCTTC. Protein product: CASSKAAVSYNEQFF.

This clone has only one observation. CDR3 amino acids: CASSQDRGQAYNEQFF. CDR3 coding DNA: TGTGCCAGTAGCCAGGACAGGGGGCAAGCTTACAATGAGCAGTTCTTC. The V call is TRBV19, the J call TRBJ2-1; 11 bases fit TRBD1. Losses at the gene ends were 6 bases for V and 4 bases for J; bases not matched to a gene: 8. The CDR3 totals 16 residues. Germline values: CDR1 LNHDA, CDR2 SQIVND (reference sequence).

The chain is built from TRBV6-5 and TRBJ1-4; D is possibly TRBD1 (6 bases). The germline V and J ends were trimmed by 7 bases and 7 bases, with 16 bases remaining between them. The CDR3 covers 14 residues. Per germline, CDR1 MNHEY and CDR2 SVGAGI. CDR3 loop: CASISGVLVEKLFF. Written as DNA, the CDR3 is TGTGCCAGCATTTCAGGGGTGCTGGTTGAAAAACTGTTTTTT.

The V gene is TRBV6-5, the J gene TRBJ1-3, with 7 bases identical to TRBD1. Trimming cost V 2 bases and J 2 bases; bases outside gene matches: 3. The CDR3 runs to 15 residues. Germline V gene sequence: CDR1 MNHEY, CDR2 SVGAGI. The CDR3 coding sequence is TGTGCCAGCAGTTACGCCGACAGGGCTGGAAACACCATATATTTT. Its translation is CASSYADRAGNTIYF.

V usage is TRBV5-8 and J usage is TRBJ1-2; D is perhaps TRBD1 (5 bases). V was shortened by 0 bases and J by 0 bases, with 9 bases between the two germline ends. CDR3 length: 15 residues. Per germline, CDR1 SGHTS and CDR2 YDEGEE. In DNA form, the CDR3 reads TGTGCCAGCAGCTTGGGACAGCGTACTAACTATGGCTACACCTTC. This sequence encodes CASSLGQRTNYGYTF.

This chain links TRBV6-5 with TRBJ1-6; D uncertain. CDR1 MNHEY and CDR2 SVGAGI come from the germline V gene. The CDR3 is 13 residues long. V was cut by 8 bases and J by 5 bases, with 10 bases left in between. The CDR3 DNA reads TGTGCCAGCGGGCAAGAAAATAATTCACCCCTCCACTTT. It is translated as CASGQENNSPLHF.

In this sample, this clone turned up once. The rearrangement uses TRBV7-8 and TRBJ1-1, with 10 bases matching TRBD1. CDR3 length: 15 amino acids. V lost 5 bases to trimming and J lost 4 bases; unmatched junction nucleotides: 7. From germline, CDR1 is SGHVS and CDR2 FQNEAQ. This CDR3 reads CASSQHGQGGTEAFF. The CDR3 DNA reads TGTGCCAGCAGCCAGCACGGACAGGGGGGCACTGAAGCTTTCTTT.

The chain joins TRBV28 to TRBJ1-2; maybe TRBD1 (6 bases). Germline V gene lookup returns CDR1 MDHEN and CDR2 SYDVKM. V lost 5 bases and J lost 5, with 12 bases in between. The CDR3 is 13 amino acids. CDR3 protein: CASSLRGGYGYTF. CDR3 nucleotides: TGTGCCAGCAGTCTCAGGGGAGGGTATGGCTACACCTTC.

This clone has more than one count but fewer than ten. This chain links TRBV24-1 with TRBJ1-3; D might be TRBD1 (6 bases). The CDR3 covers 13 residues. Germline values: CDR1 KGHDR, CDR2 SFDVKD. V was trimmed by 9 bases and J by 4 bases, leaving 12 bases between them. This chain's CDR3 is CATQQGSGNTIYF. The CDR3 nucleotides are TGTGCCACCCAACAGGGAAGCGGAAACACCATATATTTT.

This chain uses TRBV19 with TRBJ2-2, with D perhaps TRBD2 (5 bases). Germline V CDR1 and CDR2: LNHDA, SQIVND (reference sequence). This CDR3 is 14 amino acids long. Deletions cut 10 bases from V and 4 bases from J, with 16 bases between. CDR3 protein: CATTTSGSTGELFF. The CDR3 DNA is TGTGCCACTACCACGAGCGGATCCACCGGGGAGCTGTTTTTT.

The rearrangement joins TRBV5-4 to TRBJ2-7; 8 nucleotides align to TRBD1. Germline CDR1 reads SGHNT; CDR2 reads YYREEE (reference sequence). This CDR3 is 15 amino acids long. Trimming removed 0 bases from V and 3 bases from J; junction bases left unmatched: 5. The CDR3 is CASSLGQGAVYEQYF. The CDR3 nucleotides are TGTGCCAGCAGCTTGGGTCAGGGGGCGGTCTACGAGCAGTACTTC.

CDR3 region: CASSLDGADYGYTF. CDR3 DNA sequence: TGTGCCAGCAGCTTAGATGGGGCGGACTATGGCTACACCTTC. The gene calls are TRBV11-2 and TRBJ1-2; D is possibly TRBD1 (5 bases). This CDR3 has 14 residues. The germline gives CDR1 SGHAT, CDR2 FQNNGV. V lost 0 bases and J 3 bases, leaving 8 bases between the germline ends.

This clone has just one count. V and J are TRBV7-8 and TRBJ1-5, with TRBD1 as a possible D gene (6 bases). Trimming took 6 bases from V and 7 from J, leaving 10 bases between them. Germline-derived CDR1 and CDR2 are SGHVS and FQNEAQ. CDR3 size: 12 residues. In nucleotides, the CDR3 is TGTGCCAGCAGTCCCAGGGGACAGCCCCAGCATTTT. Protein product: CASSPRGQPQHF.